These 24 T cell receptor beta chains share one sample of origin, sequenced in a study of blood T cells in healthy people across ages. It was with a sample-barcoded 5' primer and a J-beta primer mix that a second PCR of about 6 to 12 cycles was run. TCRdb processed the 5' RACE reads anew with MiXCR; each CDR3 protein has one entry. The table includes roughly 680,000 distinct CDR3 sequences, approximately 52% detected once. The sequenced material came from blood. These receptors all come from a woman aged 80 or over in good health.

This chain uses TRBV5-5 with TRBJ1-1, with 9 nucleotides matching TRBD1. This CDR3 region has 15 residues. The germline V gene has CDR1 SGHKS and CDR2 YYEKEE (reference sequence). The J segment lost 3 bases and the V segment lost 4 bases, leaving 7 bases of the junction unmatched. The CDR3 spells CASSTIRDRDTEAFF. CDR3 nucleotides: TGTGCCAGCAGCACCATCCGGGACAGGGACACTGAAGCTTTCTTT.

Comments on this clonotype: Germline and junction disagree at one end, which may indicate a read error. The chain is built from TRBV3-1 and TRBJ2-1, with a weak D call TRBD2 (5 bases). This CDR3 is 15 amino acids long. Germline CDR1 and CDR2: LGHDT and YNNKEL (reference sequence). The DNA of the CDR3 is TGTGCCAGCAGCCAAGCAGCGGCTCCGCCGGATGAGCAGTCCTTC. It specifies CASSQAAAPPDEQSF.

The V call is TRBV30, the J call TRBJ2-2, with D hard to call. Germline V gene sequence: CDR1 GTSNPN, CDR2 SVGIG (reference sequence). There are 12 residues in the CDR3. The ends were cut back, 0 bases at V and 6 bases at J, with 5 bases in the middle. CDR3 protein: CAWSVDSGELFF. In DNA form, the CDR3 reads TGTGCCTGGAGTGTAGATTCCGGGGAGCTGTTTTTT.

Many counts were recorded for this clonotype. The V call is TRBV27, the J call TRBJ2-7, with D maybe TRBD2 (5 bases). Germline values: CDR1 MNHEY, CDR2 SMNVEV (reference sequence). The CDR3 has 15 amino acids. V dropped 1 base and J dropped 2 bases, with 12 bases sitting between them. The CDR3 protein is CASSLLSGSPYEQYF. CDR3 nucleotides: TGTGCCAGCAGTTTATTAAGCGGCAGTCCCTACGAGCAGTACTTC.

The table lists this clonotype with a few counts. The chain carries TRBV7-9 and TRBJ1-4; D possibly corresponds to TRBD1 (5 bases). The length of the CDR3 is 16 residues. CDR1 and CDR2 from the germline V gene are SEHNR and FQNEAQ (reference sequence). Trimming removed 3 bases at V and 8 bases at J, with 19 bases between. CDR3 sequence: CASSLSQTAFGEKLFF. DNA of the CDR3: TGTGCCAGCAGCTTGAGCCAGACAGCCTTTGGGGAAAAACTGTTTTTT.

The gene calls are TRBV12-3 or TRBV12-4 and TRBJ2-3, with D maybe TRBD1 (6 bases). V was trimmed by 6 bases and J by 1 base, leaving 17 bases between them. The CDR3 spans 16 residues. The CDR3 DNA reads as TGTGCCAGCAGCCCAGTGGACAGCCTCGGCACAGATACGCAGTATTTT. It encodes CASSPVDSLGTDTQYF.

The chain has TRBV6-5 and TRBJ1-1; the match to TRBD1 covers 8 bases. The CDR3 has 14 amino acids. Germline lookup yields CDR1 MNHEY and CDR2 SVGAGI. The V gene end was trimmed by 8 bases and the J gene end by 3 bases; junction bases not matched to a gene: 8. The CDR3 here is CASCVGQGYTEAFF. CDR3 in DNA: TGTGCCAGCTGTGTCGGACAGGGCTACACTGAAGCTTTCTTT.

The CDR3 region has the DNA TGTGCCAGCTCACCAGGAGGGACGCGCACAGATACGCAGTATTTT. This gives the protein CASSPGGTRTDTQYF. The chain employs TRBV18 and TRBJ2-3, with TRBD2 as a possible D gene (6 bases). Germline assignment: CDR1 KGHSH and CDR2 LQKENI. V was pared by 2 bases and J by 1 base, with 10 bases between. CDR3 length equals 15 residues.

The chain combines TRBV4-2 with TRBJ2-2, with 14 bases fitting TRBD2. The CDR3 has 18 residues. Per germline, CDR1 LGHNA and CDR2 YNFKEQ. Germline trimming cut 2 bases from V and 6 bases from J; bases unmatched to any gene: 8. Here the CDR3 reads CASSQSVRLAGGPGELFF. As DNA, the CDR3 is TGTGCCAGCAGCCAATCAGTCCGACTAGCGGGGGGGCCCGGGGAGCTGTTTTTT.

A note on this clonotype: This may stem from a read error, because a much larger clone lies one nucleotide away. This sequence joins TRBV20-1 and TRBJ1-2; D remains ambiguous. Deletions cut 2 bases from V and 7 bases from J, with 17 bases between. CDR3 length: 14 amino acids. The germline gives CDR1 DFQATT, CDR2 SNEGSKA (reference sequence). Written as DNA, the CDR3 is TGCAGTGCTAGATTGGGCTTCACGGCTCCTGGCTACACCTTC. This encodes CSARLGFTAPGYTF.

About this clonotype: This may arise from a read error, as a much more abundant clone is one base away. V and J are TRBV20-1 and TRBJ2-1, with TRBD2 matching 7 bases. V lost 0 bases and J lost 9; bases outside the gene matches: 14. The length of the CDR3 is 16 residues. The germline gives CDR1 DFQATT, CDR2 SNEGSKA (reference sequence). CDR3 nucleotide sequence: TGCAGTGCTAGAGACGCCGGGACTACTTTATTCGGTGAGCAGTTCTTC. Translation: CSARDAGTTLFGEQFF.

Note on this clonotype: One base away lies a much larger clone, so this may be a sequencing read error. The V gene is TRBV6-5, the J gene TRBJ2-5; TRBD2 aligns across 15 bases. The CDR3 has 16 residues. Trimming took 2 bases from V and 11 from J; bases not matched to a gene: 9. Germline V lookup: CDR1 MNHEY, CDR2 SVGAGI. This CDR3 is CASSYGLAGGWNEQYF. The CDR3, as DNA: TGTGCCAGCAGTTACGGACTAGCGGGGGGGTGGAATGAGCAGTACTTC.

This clonotype has at least ten counts. The V gene is TRBV7-2, the J gene TRBJ2-3; D remains ambiguous. The CDR3 consists of 14 residues. Germline V gives CDR1 SGHTA, CDR2 FQGNSA. With 5 bases removed from V and 6 bases from J, the gap between germline ends came to 15 bases. This CDR3 is CASSDLVVTDTQYF. DNA of the CDR3: TGTGCCAGCAGCGACCTCGTGGTAACGGATACGCAGTATTTT.

Remarks on this clonotype: A much more abundant neighbour one base away suggests this may be a read error. The rearrangement links TRBV6-1 to TRBJ2-7, with TRBD1 matching over 7 bases. This CDR3 spans 13 amino acids. The germline V gene encodes CDR1 MNHNS and CDR2 SASEGT. The CDR3 nucleotides read TGTGCATCCCTTCCAGGGGGTTCCTACGAGCAGTACTTC. It codes for CASLPGGSYEQYF.

This sequence joins TRBV7-2 and TRBJ2-5; possible D gene TRBD2, 6 bases. V dropped 4 bases and J dropped 3 bases, with 12 bases sitting between them. Germline values: CDR1 SGHTA, CDR2 FQGNSA. The CDR3 has 14 amino acids. For the CDR3, the DNA is TGTGCCAGCAGCTGGGGGACGGGGGAAGAGACCCAGTACTTC. Translating it yields CASSWGTGEETQYF.

Worth noting for this clonotype: A much larger clone differs from this one at a single base, so this may be a read error. The V gene is TRBV15, the J gene TRBJ1-1; no clear D gene. Germline V gene data show CDR1 as LNHNV and CDR2 as YYDKDF (reference sequence). The CDR3 is made up of 17 amino acids. V was shortened by 5 bases and J by 4 bases, with 23 bases between the two germline ends. CDR3 in amino acids: CATSPSPRRPLATEAFF. The CDR3 DNA reads TGTGCCACCAGCCCGTCCCCGAGGAGGCCTCTGGCCACTGAAGCTTTCTTT.

This clonotype has just a few counts. The V gene is TRBV29-1, the J gene TRBJ2-2; D remains ambiguous. The CDR3 extends over 13 amino acids. Germline CDR1 reads SQVTM; CDR2 reads ANQGSEA. Trimming pared 5 bases from V and 4 bases from J, leaving 11 bases between. CDR3 coding DNA: TGCAGCGTTAATAGCAGGCGCACCGGGGAGCTGTTTTTT. As protein: CSVNSRRTGELFF.

With respect to this clonotype: A much bigger clone sits one base away, suggesting this may be a read error. The rearrangement joins TRBV4-1 to TRBJ2-5; no definite D call. With 3 bases removed from V and 11 bases from J, the gap between germline ends came to 22 bases. CDR1 is MGHRA, CDR2 YSYEKL, per germline. The CDR3 loop spans 15 amino acids. CDR3 nucleotide sequence: TGCGCCAGCAGCCAGCCCATCCTAGATTACAATGAGCAGTACTTC. Its translation is CASSQPILDYNEQYF.

Remarks on this clonotype: One base away lies a much larger clone, so this may be a sequencing read error. The chain carries TRBV5-1 and TRBJ2-3; perhaps TRBD1 as D (5 bases). This CDR3 region has 16 residues. Germline V gene lookup returns CDR1 SGHRS and CDR2 YFSETQ. CDR3: CTSSLDARRGTDTQYF. The CDR3 bases are TGCACCAGCAGCTTGGATGCTCGCAGGGGCACAGATACGCAGTATTTT.

For this clonotype: A read error is possible here, since a much larger clone lies one base away. The CDR3 protein is CASSLTRGLLQETQYF. As DNA, the CDR3 is TGTGCCAGCAGTTTAACCCGAGGACTGCTCCAGGAGACCCAGTACTTC. V gene TRBV12-3 or TRBV12-4 combines with J gene TRBJ2-5, with TRBD2 as a possible D gene (5 bases). The V end was cut by 2 bases, the J end by 5 bases, with 18 bases between. CDR3 length equals 16 residues.

The chain combines TRBV14 with TRBJ1-2; TRBD1 might be the D (6 bases). This CDR3 has 15 residues. The germline gives CDR1 SGHDN, CDR2 FVKESK. Deletions cut 1 base from V and 6 bases from J, with 15 bases between. Written as DNA, the CDR3 is TGTGCCAGCAGCCAAGCGGGGGCAGGGACCGATGGCTACACCTTC. Translating it yields CASSQAGAGTDGYTF.

This clonotype came up a few times. The chain's CDR3 is CASSVTANTEAFF. The CDR3 DNA reads as TGTGCCAGCAGTGTGACGGCGAACACTGAAGCTTTCTTT. V usage is TRBV12-3 or TRBV12-4 and J usage is TRBJ1-1; D gene unclear. Trimming took 5 bases from V and 1 from J, leaving 8 bases between them. CDR3 size: 13 residues.

The chain combines TRBV29-1 with TRBJ2-3, with D hard to call. Trimming shortened V by 4 bases and J by 3 bases, and 8 bases separated the two germline ends. CDR3 length equals 12 residues. Germline assignment: CDR1 SQVTM and CDR2 ANQGSEA. In nucleotides, the CDR3 is TGCAGCGTTGCACCAGTAACAGATACGCAGTATTTT. It codes for CSVAPVTDTQYF.

This clonotype was picked up a small number of times. The genes are TRBV11-2 and TRBJ1-5; D remains unclear. Germline V gene sequence: CDR1 SGHAT, CDR2 FQNNGV. This CDR3 comprises 15 residues. Trimming removed 3 bases at V and 7 bases at J, with 16 bases between. CDR3: CASSFTGRPDQPQHF. CDR3 coding DNA: TGTGCCAGCAGCTTCACCGGGAGACCGGACCAGCCCCAGCATTTT.